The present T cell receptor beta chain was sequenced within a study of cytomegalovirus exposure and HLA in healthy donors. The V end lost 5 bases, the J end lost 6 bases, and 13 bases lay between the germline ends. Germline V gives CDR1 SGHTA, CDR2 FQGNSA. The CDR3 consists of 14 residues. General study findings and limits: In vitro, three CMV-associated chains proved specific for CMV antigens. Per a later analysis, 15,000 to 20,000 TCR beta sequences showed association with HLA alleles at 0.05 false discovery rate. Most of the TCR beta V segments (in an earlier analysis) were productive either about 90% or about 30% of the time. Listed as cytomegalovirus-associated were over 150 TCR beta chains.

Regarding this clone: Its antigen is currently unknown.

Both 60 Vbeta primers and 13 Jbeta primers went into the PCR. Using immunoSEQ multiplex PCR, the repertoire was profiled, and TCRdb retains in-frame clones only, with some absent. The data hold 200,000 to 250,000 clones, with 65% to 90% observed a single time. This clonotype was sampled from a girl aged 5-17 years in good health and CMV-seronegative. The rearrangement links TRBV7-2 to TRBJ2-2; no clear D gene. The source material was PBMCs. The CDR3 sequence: CASSRTARAGELFF. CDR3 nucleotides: TGTGCCAGCAGCCGCACGGCCCGGGCCGGGGAGCTGTTTTTT.